This T cell receptor beta chain was identified during a study of cytomegalovirus exposure and HLA in healthy donors. Overall study results and limits: The classifier was said to identify cytomegalovirus status with high specificity and sensitivity. Presence/absence analyses rested on an assumption that sequencing depth was roughly uniform across donors. Evidence from a later analysis indicated that most CMV-associated TCR beta chains looked HLA-restricted.

PCR involved 60 Vbeta and 13 Jbeta primers. Authors' methods: Roughly 10 million shared chains were among around 80 million unique TCR beta chains counted in a later analysis. The data were produced by immunoSEQ multiplex PCR, yet TCRdb's version contains in-frame clones alone and is incomplete. That table furnishes V, J and clone size, whereas the DNA furnished D and trimming. The data hold approximately 200,000 clones, with just over 75% observed a single time. Of note for this clone: Its antigen is undetermined.

Germline values: CDR1 SGHAT, CDR2 FQNNGV. This CDR3 spans 15 amino acids. The V segment lost 5 bases and the J segment 1 base; nucleotides outside the gene matches: 3. The material sequenced was PBMCs. This clonotype was sampled from a young man in good health and CMV-seronegative. The chain recombines TRBV11-2 with TRBJ1-1; 11 nucleotides match TRBD1. The chain's CDR3 is CASSAGQGGNTEAFF. CDR3 nucleotide sequence: TGTGCCAGCAGCGCGGGACAGGGGGGGAACACTGAAGCTTTCTTT.